Here is one TCR beta chain with its context. Per the authors' pipeline: Estimation of nucleated cell counts relied on the amplification of reference gene primers. Sequenced by immunoSEQ multiplex PCR; TCRdb stores in-frame clones only, minus some. That table gives V, J and clone size, and the DNA gave D and trimming. Of about 400,000 clones in the sample, around 89% are singletons; the top ten hold approximately 1%. The CDR3 contains 16 residues. V trimming: 0 bases; J trimming: 2 bases; junction bases outside the gene matches: 3. Germline values: CDR1 SGHRS, CDR2 YFSETQ. This record comes from a study of blood T cell repertoires in COVID-19.

This sequence joins TRBV5-1 and TRBJ2-3, with 10 bases aligning to TRBD2. Sequencing was performed on PBMCs or T cells enriched from blood (not recorded which). The sequence derives from a woman in her twenties or thirties with acute COVID-19. This CDR3 is CASSLDSGGITDTQYF. As DNA, the CDR3 is TGCGCCAGCAGCTTGGATAGCGGGGGGATCACAGATACGCAGTATTTT.